There are many counts of the clone carrying this T cell receptor beta chain. The antigen remains undetermined. Each CDR3 protein gets one entry after TCRdb re-called the 5' RACE reads with MiXCR. The sample holds some 97,000 distinct CDR3 sequences, 4% to 4.5% seen once. The record originates from a study of spatial heterogeneity in lung cancer. General observations from the study: Tumor mutation count correlated with how many alpha and beta TCRs expanded intratumorally.

Noted time point: sample taken at primary tumor resection. The CDR3 runs 15 residues. V was trimmed by 1 base and J by 3 bases, leaving 12 bases between them. CDR1 is MGHRA, CDR2 YSYEKL, per germline. This chain uses TRBV4-1 with TRBJ1-1; TRBD1 is a possible D gene (5 bases). The sequenced sample was lung tumor tissue, obtained at surgery. The receptor was derived from a male donor with early-stage non-small cell lung cancer. CDR3 bases: TGCGCCAGCAGCCAAGTTGGTCAGGGCGACACTGAAGCTTTCTTT. This sequence encodes CASSQVGQGDTEAFF.